The 12 T cell receptor beta chains given below trace back to one sample, sequenced in a study of regulatory T cells in long-lasting Graves disease. Indicated time point: newly diagnosed GD, antithyroid drugs for less than 3 months. Scientists built the TCR library using RNA that was extracted from PBMCs. With iRepertoire HTBI primers and Arm-PCR of CDR3 regions, TCR beta libraries were built. TCRdb reanalysed the multiplex PCR reads using MiXCR and keeps one entry per CDR3 protein. The table lists some 560,000 distinct CDR3 sequences, around 16% of them singletons, with just under 25% in the top ten. In addition, the sample was reused for a study of T cells in Graves' hyperthyroidism and ophthalmopathy.

The sample was peripheral blood mononuclear cells (PBMCs), taken at new diagnosis, from a patient treated with antithyroid drugs. These receptors were obtained from a woman aged 35 to 59 with Graves disease.

This clonotype was observed at least ten times. V gene TRBV7-2 combines with J gene TRBJ1-4, with D uncertain. Germline CDR1 SGHTA, CDR2 FQGNSA. The CDR3 has 15 residues. V was shortened by 9 bases and J by 1 base, with 15 bases between the two germline ends. The CDR3 sequence is CASRWGAETNEKLFF. The CDR3 region has the DNA TGTGCCAGTCGCTGGGGAGCAGAAACTAATGAAAAACTGTTTTTT.

In this sample, this clonotype turned up a few times. The germline gene is not matched at one end of the junction; a read error may be the cause. This rearrangement joins TRBV3-1 to TRBJ2-1, with D possibly called TRBD1 or TRBD2 (5 bases each). The DNA end favors TRBJ2-5, so the J call may be wrong. Per the germline V gene, CDR1 is LGHDT and CDR2 is YNNKEL (reference sequence). The CDR3 runs 14 residues. CDR3 in DNA: TGTGTCAGCAGCCGGGACGTCAGCCAAGAGACCCAGTACTTC. As protein: CVSSRDVSQETQYF.

This clonotype was observed at least ten times. The genes are TRBV6-1 and TRBJ1-3, with unresolved D. Germline V gives CDR1 MNHNS, CDR2 SASEGT. The V end lost 2 bases, the J end lost 0 bases, and 8 bases lay between the germline ends. The CDR3 is 15 amino acids. CDR3 in DNA: TGTGCCAGCAGTGAACGGTTGAACTCTGGAAACACCATATATTTT. Translating gives CASSERLNSGNTIYF.

In this sample, this clonotype turned up many times. V gene TRBV4-1 combines with J gene TRBJ2-7; the D is unclear. The germline V gene encodes CDR1 MGHRA and CDR2 YSYEKL. Between the trimmed V and J ends, which lost 5 bases and 2 bases, there was a span of 10 bases. CDR3 length equals 13 residues. The CDR3 reads CASSFDPAYEQYF. The CDR3 DNA reads TGCGCCAGCAGCTTTGACCCGGCCTACGAGCAGTACTTC.

Here the CDR3 reads CASSSTGTRNTGELFF. CDR3 nucleotide sequence: TGTGCCAGCAGCTCTACCGGGACCCGGAACACCGGGGAGCTGTTTTTT. The rearrangement uses TRBV3-1 and TRBJ2-2; the D call may be TRBD1 or TRBD2 (5 bases each). The CDR3 spans 16 residues. Trimming removed 5 bases from V and 1 base from J, with 14 bases in between. Per the germline V gene, CDR1 is LGHDT and CDR2 is YNNKEL (reference sequence).

V is TRBV5-1 and J is TRBJ2-7; either TRBD1 or TRBD2 may fit D (6 bases each). Trimming cost V 0 bases and J 2 bases, with 15 bases left between them. The V gene's germline CDR1 is SGHRS and CDR2 YFSETQ. The CDR3 loop spans 16 amino acids. CDR3 region: CASSLGGGPSTYEQYF. In DNA, the CDR3 is TGCGCCAGCAGCTTGGGAGGGGGGCCTTCGACCTACGAGCAGTACTTC.

Notes on this clonotype: A much larger clone is a single base away; this may be a read error. The conserved phenylalanine or tryptophan normally closing the CDR3 is absent here, so this likely arose from a read error. This chain uses TRBV6-5 with TRBJ2-7, with 7 bases fitting TRBD1. With V trimmed by 2 bases and J by 9 bases, 10 bases remained unmatched. The CDR3 covers 14 residues. Germline V gene data show CDR1 as MNHEY and CDR2 as SVGAGI. As DNA, the CDR3 is TGTGCCAGCAGTTACGCGGAAGGGGCAGGGGGGCAGTACCTC. Translating gives CASSYAEGAGGQYL.

This clonotype was seen only a few times. The gene calls are TRBV24-1 and TRBJ2-1; 10 nucleotides align to TRBD1. The CDR3 is 14 amino acids. V shed 6 bases, J shed 4 bases, and the junction held 2 bases outside the gene matches. Germline lookup yields CDR1 KGHDR and CDR2 SFDVKD. CDR3 bases: TGTGCCACCAGTTTGGACAGGGGGTACAATGAGCAGTTCTTC. It yields the protein CATSLDRGYNEQFF.

This clonotype was seen ten or more times. V and J are TRBV28 and TRBJ1-1; D is undetermined. CDR1 and CDR2 (germline): MDHEN, SYDVKM. V was pared by 5 bases and J by 1 base, with 5 bases between. This CDR3 has 12 residues. The CDR3 loop reads CASSGRNTEAFF. The CDR3 DNA is TGTGCCAGCAGTGGGAGGAACACTGAAGCTTTCTTT.

This clonotype showed up just a few times. This chain joins TRBV6-1 and TRBJ1-1; D is unresolved. Trimming took off 7 bases at V and 3 bases at J, with 12 bases between the two ends. This CDR3 comprises 13 residues. Germline-derived CDR1 and CDR2 are MNHNS and SASEGT. Here the CDR3 reads CASTAQEYTEAFF. CDR3 in DNA: TGTGCCAGCACCGCCCAGGAGTACACTGAAGCTTTCTTT.

This clonotype was detected ten times or more. The rearrangement links TRBV12-3 or TRBV12-4 to TRBJ1-6; D is possibly TRBD1 (5 bases). The CDR3 consists of 14 residues. V shed 6 bases and J shed 9 bases, with 15 bases lying between them. CDR3 DNA: TGTGCCAGCAGCTCAGGGAGAGTGACTTCACCCCTCCACTTT. Protein sequence: CASSSGRVTSPLHF.

J is TRBJ2-1 and V is TRBV9; the D is unclear. Germline-derived CDR1 and CDR2 are SGDLS and YYNGEE. Trimming stripped 3 bases from V and 4 bases from J, with 8 bases between. This CDR3 is 13 amino acids long. CDR3 nucleotides: TGTGCCAGCAGCGCGGATAATTACAATGAGCAGTTCTTC. It translates to CASSADNYNEQFF. The full variable domain, rest sourced from reference TRBV9 and TRBJ2-1, is DSGVTQTPKHLITATGQRVTLRCSPRSGDLSVYWYQQSLDQGLQFLIQYYNGEERAKGNILERFSAQQFPDLHSELNLSSLELGDSALYFCASSADNYNEQFFGPGTRLTVL.